What follows describes a single TCR beta chain. The data were taken from a study of blood T cell repertoires in COVID-19. Study as a whole: Both acute and convalescent COVID-19 samples were obtained from the United States, Italy and Spain. PBMCs, B-cell-depleted T cells, or T cells were the source of the cDNA or gDNA that made up the material.

Original data processing: Estimation of nucleated cell counts relied on the amplification of reference gene primers. Data came from immunoSEQ multiplex PCR; TCRdb stores just in-frame clones and leaves some out. That table is the source of V, J and clone size, and D and trimming were worked out from the DNA. The data hold about 150,000 clones, with about four fifths observed a single time. Trimming pared 0 bases from V and 7 bases from J, leaving 11 bases between. Looked up from germline, CDR1 is SGHRS and CDR2 is YFSETQ. This CDR3 has 14 amino acids. The genes are TRBV5-1 and TRBJ2-1; D not resolved. The TCR sequence derives from a woman aged 55 to 70 with acute or convalescent COVID-19. The material sequenced was peripheral blood. The CDR3 DNA reads as TGCGCCAGCAGCTTGGGGGCCGCTTTGAATGAGCAGTTCTTC. Protein: CASSLGAALNEQFF.